The subject of this entry is one T cell receptor beta chain. The antigen is unknown. From the approximately 120-subject validation cohort, which was separate from the roughly 700-subject first cohort, the donors were drawn. The sample is drawn from a study of cytomegalovirus exposure and HLA in healthy donors. Study-level points and caveats: For cytomegalovirus status, the classifier reportedly gave diagnoses with high specificity and sensitivity.

Here immunoSEQ multiplex PCR was the method, and the copy in TCRdb shows in-frame clones only, minus some. The data show about 200,000 clones, about three quarters seen once. The germline V gene encodes CDR1 MNHEY and CDR2 SVGAGI. CDR3 size: 15 residues. With 8 bases removed from V and 4 bases from J, the gap between germline ends came to 18 bases. Source material: PBMCs. The V call is TRBV6-5, the J call TRBJ1-5, with D unclear. The sequence was collected from a woman in her 30s in good health and CMV-seronegative. CDR3 in amino acids: CASAHGQWENQPQHF. CDR3 in DNA: TGTGCCAGCGCCCATGGTCAGTGGGAGAATCAGCCCCAGCATTTT.